This T cell receptor beta chain was documented in a study of shared clonotypes between healthy human individuals (TCRdb year 2020). A note on the overall study: Two women and a few men aged 18 to 49 years were included in the cohort. For each donor, three plates each were used for CD4 naive and CD4 memory, two plates were used for CD8 naive, and one plate was used for CD8 memory. Libraries were prepared and TCR repertoires were sequenced by different laboratories using diverse techniques, in order to increase sequencing depth and limit assay-specific biases. Each donor's leukapheresis produced roughly between about 0.8 and 10 billion PBMCs. To estimate repertoire size and how much clonotypes are shared between individuals, the study performed deep sequencing of blood TCR repertoires from a handful of healthy adults. The paper's findings and limits, for the study overall: Because the study included only a small number of donors, the genetic and exposure-history diversity represented was limited. Across four donors, 5% to 6% of naive CD4, roughly 3.4% of naive CD8, approximately 2.5% of memory CD4, and about 0.44% of memory CD8 clonotypes were shared. Estimated clonotype richness was generally larger for naive than for memory subsets. Incomplete sequencing was indicated by rarefaction of sorted-subset datasets, despite the large sequencing depth. Sampling was restricted to blood, and TCR repertoires in tissue are likely to differ from TCR repertoires in blood. Based on pairwise subsampling, the degree of clonotype sharing among donors was expected to be affected by sequencing depth. Compared with non-shared clonotypes, the clonotypes found in all four sorted-subset donors had higher generation probabilities.

TCR CDR3 regions were amplified from genomic DNA by multiplex PCR using the deep immunoSEQ assay. For each cell subset, the extracted genomic DNA was distributed evenly across all wells of several immunoSEQ 96-well plates, and each plate served as one replicate. For sorted subsets, each replicate PCR was loaded with 150 to 250 ng genomic DNA, equivalent to 25,000 to 35,000 T cell genomes. Purified libraries were measured with a Qubit 3.0 fluorometer, size-checked on a Bioanalyzer 2100, and measured again with the KAPA Library Quantification kit. Every immunoSEQ 96-well plate was sequenced on a separate single-read 150-cycle Illumina NextSeq 550 flow cell. The study's processing was this. Because the immunoSEQ output held only junctional sequences and lacked quality scores, the filtering could not match the filtering applied to full-length reads. To assign V/J genes and CDR3, sequences were annotated against IMGT germline references using PyIR, a Python wrapper for IgBLAST v1.9. Reads were filtered out if the reads had weak V/J assignments (E-value above 1e-6), no CDR3, stop codons, out-of-frame junctions, or ambiguous translated residues. A V3J clonotype was defined by an identical inferred V gene, J gene, and CDR3 amino acid sequence. The percentage overlap between two repertoires was calculated by dividing the number of shared unique clonotypes by the size of the smaller repertoire. RTK rarefaction, the Chao1 estimator, and Recon v2.1 estimates of unobserved clonotypes were used to assess repertoire richness. OLGA was used to compute generation probabilities for all TCRbeta clonotypes that the gDNA method yielded from several donors. TCRdb took this table from immuneACCESS and kept in-frame rearrangements with V and J called. Such tables lack part of the clones; where checked against another copy, unresolved V genes explain under half of the gap, and the rest is unexplained. For V, J and clone size, that table is used; D and trimming come from the DNA. A total of 2 million to 2.5 million clones appear in this sample, 85% to 95% of them only once. 1.5% to 2% of the sample comes from the top ten.

CD8 naive samples consisted of CD45RO-negative cells that were positively selected for CCR7, yielding a CD45RA+CCR7+ population without TemRA cells. Healthy HIV-negative adults with no recently reported acute infections or vaccinations were included as donors. Every donor was a Caucasian adult residing in Nashville, Tennessee, USA. Blood was obtained by leukapheresis, after which PBMCs were separated by Ficoll-Histopaque density gradient centrifugation and cryopreserved in liquid nitrogen vapor phase. Purity and quantity of every magnetically sorted T cell population were checked by analytical flow cytometry. Each sorted fraction had its genomic DNA isolated and then quantified by UV absorbance on a Nanodrop 2000c. This clone was detected once. Its antigen specificity is not known. The record has no base qualities; no much larger clone is one base away. Relative to germline, V is 2 bases shorter and J is 5 bases shorter, with 12 bases between their ends. In the germline V gene, CDR1 corresponds to SGDLS and CDR2 to YYNGEE. The CDR3 measures 14 amino acids from cysteine to phenylalanine. CDR3 DNA only is kept here, 42 bases in frame from base 1.

Material: naive CD8+ T cells from PBMCs. The sample's cell subset or site label, in plain terms: CD45RA+CCR7+. The chain is made from TRBV9 and TRBJ2-3; 6 matching bases give a weak D call of TRBD2. The receptor was isolated from a man between 18 and 35 years old in good health. Some clones in this sample may be carry-over from other donors' samples. The DNA sequence reads TGTGCCAGCAGCGTTAGCTGGGGGGTAGATACGCAGTATTTT. Translation gives CASSVSWGVDTQYF.